The 27 T cell receptor beta chains in this list originate from one sample, sequenced in a study of blood T cell repertoires in COVID-19. The assay was immunoSEQ multiplex PCR, and TCRdb's table has in-frame clones only and misses some. This sample carries over 120,000 clones, 80% to 90% of them seen once, and the ten largest clones take about 4.1%. Sequencing was carried out using PBMCs or T cells enriched from blood (not recorded which). These receptors all come from a man in his forties or fifties who had recovered from COVID-19.

CDR3 sequence (DNA): TGTGCCAGCAGTCAGGACAGGGCTGCCGAGCAGTACGTC. It translates to CASSQDRAAEQYV. The chain couples TRBV2 to TRBJ2-7, with 8 bases fitting TRBD1. The CDR3 length is 13 residues. CDR1 and CDR2 (germline): SNHLY, FYNNEI. V lost 5 bases and J lost 6; bases outside the gene matches: 6.

J is TRBJ2-7 and V is TRBV6-4, with TRBD2 as a possible D gene (6 bases). This CDR3 contains 15 residues. CDR1 is MRHNA, CDR2 SNTAGT, per germline. The V end was cut by 6 bases, the J end by 0 bases, with 15 bases between. DNA of the CDR3: TGTGCCAGCAGCCCGGATGCGGGGAGCTCCTACGAGCAGTACTTC. Protein sequence: CASSPDAGSSYEQYF.

J is TRBJ2-6 and V is TRBV7-3; 8 nucleotides line up with TRBD2. J gave up 0 bases and V 0 bases, and 4 bases lay outside the gene matches. This CDR3 spans 18 amino acids. Germline CDR1 and CDR2: SGHTA and FQGTGA. The CDR3 spells CASSLTSGSLSGANVLTF. The DNA for the CDR3 is TGTGCCAGCAGCTTAACGAGCGGGAGCCTCTCTGGGGCCAACGTCCTGACTTTC.

The chain couples TRBV24-1 to TRBJ1-6, with D perhaps TRBD1 (6 bases). Trimming took 5 bases from V and 6 from J, leaving 25 bases between them. The germline V gene encodes CDR1 KGHDR and CDR2 SFDVKD. The CDR3 extends over 19 amino acids. CDR3 region: CATSARGPTGISSNSPLHF. The CDR3 nucleotides read TGTGCCACCAGTGCCCGAGGGCCTACAGGGATCTCTAGTAATTCACCCCTCCACTTT.

The chain couples TRBV7-9 to TRBJ2-5; 7 positions agree with TRBD2. V shed 6 bases, J shed 2 bases, and the junction held 3 bases outside the gene matches. This CDR3 region has 13 residues. CDR1 is SEHNR, CDR2 FQNEAQ, per germline (reference sequence). The CDR3 DNA sequence: TGTGCCAGCAGAGGGACTATTCAAGAGACCCAGTACTTC. Protein sequence: CASRGTIQETQYF. The full variable domain, its missing parts supplied by reference TRBV7-9 and TRBJ2-5, is DTGVSQNPRHKITKRGQNVTFRCDPISEHNRLYWYRQTLGQGPEFLTYFQNEAQLEKSRLLSDRFSAERPKGSFSTLEIQRTEQGDSAMYLCASRGTIQETQYFGPGTRLLVL.

The V call is TRBV7-2, the J call TRBJ2-7; 10 nucleotides line up with TRBD2. V trimming: 4 bases; J trimming: 2 bases; junction bases outside the gene matches: 5. The CDR3 consists of 15 residues. The germline V gene has CDR1 SGHTA and CDR2 FQGNSA. The CDR3 nucleotides read TGTGCCAGCAGCTCGGTAGCGGGGGGTGCCTACGAGCAGTACGTC. Translating it yields CASSSVAGGAYEQYV.

The gene calls are TRBV29-1 and TRBJ2-2; D gene ambiguous. The length of the CDR3 is 14 residues. Germline CDR1 SQVTM, CDR2 ANQGSEA. Deletions cut 6 bases from V and 0 bases from J, with 11 bases between. This CDR3 reads CSVARLANTGELFF. The CDR3 DNA is TGCAGCGTGGCCAGACTCGCGAACACCGGGGAGCTGTTTTTT.

The chain uses TRBV30 and TRBJ2-1; 14 nucleotides line up with TRBD2. The germline gives CDR1 GTSNPN, CDR2 SVGIG (reference sequence). The CDR3 loop spans 18 amino acids. V was pared by 7 bases and J by 0 bases, with 11 bases of the junction left unmatched. The CDR3 sequence is CAYLPGLAGVLSYNEQFF. The CDR3 coding sequence is TGTGCCTATCTCCCGGGACTAGCGGGGGTTCTCTCCTACAATGAGCAGTTCTTC.

Written as DNA, the CDR3 is TGTGCCAGCAGTACCAGGACAGGGGGGGACACTGAAGCTTTCTTT. Amino acids: CASSTRTGGDTEAFF. The chain links TRBV28 to TRBJ1-1, with 10 bases matching TRBD1. CDR1 and CDR2 from the germline V gene are MDHEN and SYDVKM. The CDR3 has 15 amino acids. The V and J ends lost 5 bases and 3 bases, in that order; junction bases with no gene match: 6.

J is TRBJ1-3 and V is TRBV4-3; 10 bases line up with TRBD1. The V gene's germline CDR1 is LGHNA and CDR2 YSLEER. The CDR3 loop spans 16 amino acids. Trimming at V came to 3 bases and at J to 3 bases, leaving 5 bases not matched to a gene. The CDR3 nucleotides are TGCGCCAGCAGCCAGGCGACAGGGGGCGGTGGAAACACCATATATTTT. Its translation is CASSQATGGGGNTIYF.

The genes are TRBV6-4 and TRBJ1-2, with 7 bases identical to TRBD1. Germline loops: CDR1 MRHNA, CDR2 SNTAGT. V shed 8 bases, J shed 4 bases, and the junction held 7 bases outside the gene matches. The CDR3 covers 13 residues. The CDR3 DNA follows: TGTGCCAGCCAGGGGACAGTCCCCTATGGCTACACCTTC. It yields the protein CASQGTVPYGYTF.

The chain employs TRBV27 and TRBJ1-4; maybe TRBD1 (6 bases). The CDR3 consists of 13 residues. CDR1 is MNHEY and CDR2 is SMNVEV in the germline V gene (reference sequence). V gave up 7 bases and J gave up 7 bases, with 13 bases separating them. The CDR3 region has the DNA TGTGCCAGCAAGGTCCAGGGGTCTGAAAAACTGTTTTTT. Protein product: CASKVQGSEKLFF.

The rearrangement links TRBV28 to TRBJ2-5; 7 positions agree with TRBD2. The CDR3 runs 12 residues. CDR1 and CDR2 (germline): MDHEN, SYDVKM. V was pared by 6 bases and J by 13 bases, with 11 bases of the junction left unmatched. The CDR3 sequence is CASSRPPGGGYF. CDR3 nucleotide sequence: TGTGCCAGCAGCCGTCCCCCTGGCGGGGGGTACTTC.

This chain joins TRBV24-1 and TRBJ2-7, with 8 bases matching TRBD1. Trimming removed 4 bases from V and 3 bases from J; junction bases left unmatched: 4. The germline V gene encodes CDR1 KGHDR and CDR2 SFDVKD. The CDR3 loop spans 14 amino acids. The CDR3 DNA follows: TGTGCCACCAGTGACGCGGACAGGGTCTACGAGCAGTACTTC. Translation: CATSDADRVYEQYF.

CDR3 nucleotide sequence: TGCGCCAGCAGCCGACAGGGACAAAACACTGAAGCTTTCTTT. Translated, it gives CASSRQGQNTEAFF. The chain couples TRBV5-1 to TRBJ1-1; 7 bases are shared with TRBD1. Germline V gene sequence: CDR1 SGHRS, CDR2 YFSETQ. J was trimmed by 2 bases and V by 4 bases; bases with no gene match: 5. This CDR3 is 14 amino acids long.

The V and J genes are TRBV7-3 and TRBJ2-3; D perhaps matches TRBD2 (5 bases). CDR3 length equals 15 residues. The ends were cut back, 4 bases at V and 9 bases at J, with 20 bases in the middle. Germline-derived CDR1 and CDR2 are SGHTA and FQGTGA. The CDR3 region has the DNA TGTGCCAGCAGCTCCCAGGCGGAGGACCCTTACACGCAGTATTTT. Its protein is CASSSQAEDPYTQYF. Full variable domain (missing parts from reference TRBV7-3 and TRBJ2-3): GAGVSQTPSNKVTEKGKYVELRCDPISGHTALYWYRQSLGQGPEFLIYFQGTGAADDSGLPNDRFFAVRPEGSVSTLKIQRTERGDSAVYLCASSSQAEDPYTQYFGPGTRLTVL.

The chain joins TRBV30 to TRBJ2-1, with TRBD2 identical over 9 bases. CDR1 and CDR2 (germline): GTSNPN, SVGIG (reference sequence). J was trimmed by 7 bases and V by 7 bases; bases with no gene match: 5. This CDR3 is built from 12 residues. CDR3 nucleotide sequence: TGTGCCTCCGTTAGCGGGAGAAATGAGCAGTTCTTC. It encodes CASVSGRNEQFF.

This sequence joins TRBV18 and TRBJ1-3; maybe TRBD1 (5 bases). CDR1 is KGHSH and CDR2 is LQKENI in the germline V gene. The germline V and J ends were trimmed by 2 bases and 0 bases, with 14 bases remaining between them. The CDR3 has 17 residues. This chain's CDR3 is CASSPGAFGISGNTIYF. The CDR3 DNA reads as TGTGCCAGCTCACCAGGGGCCTTTGGAATCTCTGGAAACACCATATATTTT.

This sequence joins TRBV4-2 and TRBJ1-4; a possible D gene is TRBD1 (6 bases). The CDR3 has 14 residues. CDR1 is LGHNA, CDR2 YNFKEQ, per germline. Between the trimmed V and J ends, which lost 2 bases and 8 bases, there was a span of 12 bases. CDR3 in DNA: TGTGCCAGCAGCCAAATAACAGGGCAAGAAAAACTGTTTTTT. The encoded protein is CASSQITGQEKLFF.

This chain links TRBV6-5 with TRBJ2-3; 7 nucleotides line up with TRBD2. Germline assignment: CDR1 MNHEY and CDR2 SVGAGI. The V and J ends lost 10 bases and 6 bases, in that order; junction bases with no gene match: 16. The CDR3 runs to 15 residues. The CDR3 protein is CATKLRGGRSDTQYF. The CDR3 nucleotides are TGTGCCACCAAACTTCGGGGAGGGAGATCGGATACGCAGTATTTT.

This clone was observed a handful of times. The chain recombines TRBV29-1 with TRBJ1-2, with 7 positions matching TRBD1. This CDR3 spans 13 amino acids. CDR1 is SQVTM, CDR2 ANQGSEA, per germline. The V segment lost 6 bases and the J segment 2 bases; nucleotides outside the gene matches: 6. The CDR3 bases are TGCAGCGTGGAACAGGGGTCAAACTATGGCTACACCTTC. This translates into CSVEQGSNYGYTF.

V is TRBV18 and J is TRBJ1-6, with D unresolved. Germline CDR1 reads KGHSH; CDR2 reads LQKENI. Trimming removed 1 base at V and 8 bases at J, with 12 bases between. CDR3 length: 15 residues. The CDR3 reads CASSPREGWDSPLHF. CDR3 nucleotide sequence: TGTGCCAGCTCACCACGAGAGGGTTGGGATTCACCCCTCCACTTT.

This chain links TRBV19 with TRBJ2-2; TRBD2 is a possible D gene (6 bases). Germline-derived CDR1 and CDR2 are LNHDA and SQIVND (reference sequence). V lost 4 bases and J lost 0, with 12 bases in between. The CDR3 totals 16 residues. In DNA, the CDR3 is TGTGCCAGTAGTAGCTCGGGACTCCCGAACACCGGGGAGCTGTTTTTT. Translated: CASSSSGLPNTGELFF.

The rearrangement uses TRBV23-1 and TRBJ2-3, with D possibly TRBD2 on 5 matching bases. TRBV23-1 is treated as an ORF (open reading frame) with a function not yet certain. Between the trimmed V and J ends, which lost 0 bases and 2 bases, there was a span of 9 bases. This CDR3 is built from 15 residues. The CDR3 spells CASSQSLEATDTQYF. The CDR3, as DNA: TGCGCCAGCAGTCAATCGTTGGAGGCCACAGATACGCAGTATTTT.

The V gene is TRBV5-1, the J gene TRBJ2-7, with TRBD2 matching over 10 bases. The CDR3 length is 16 residues. V lost 2 bases and J lost 5; bases outside the gene matches: 10. The V gene's germline CDR1 is SGHRS and CDR2 YFSETQ. CDR3 region: CASSFNDRLAGDEQYF. Here the CDR3 DNA reads TGCGCCAGCAGCTTTAATGACCGGCTAGCGGGAGACGAGCAGTACTTC. Together with reference TRBV5-1 and TRBJ2-7, the CDR3 gives the full variable domain: KAGVTQTPRYLIKTRGQQVTLSCSPISGHRSVSWYQQTPGQGLQFLFEYFSETQRNKGNFPGRFSGRQFSNSRSEMNVSTLELGDSALYLCASSFNDRLAGDEQYFGPGTRLTVT.

The genes are TRBV18 and TRBJ1-1; TRBD1 is a possible D gene (6 bases). Trimming took off 3 bases at V and 4 bases at J, with 15 bases between the two ends. Germline CDR1 KGHSH, CDR2 LQKENI. The CDR3 contains 15 residues. The DNA of the CDR3 is TGTGCCAGCTCACCTACCAGGGGCTTCGGCACTGAAGCTTTCTTT. As protein: CASSPTRGFGTEAFF.

This clone was observed a single time. V gene TRBV9 combines with J gene TRBJ2-1; 7 bases are shared with TRBD2. V was pared by 9 bases and J by 5 bases, with 5 bases of the junction left unmatched. CDR3 size: 12 residues. Germline CDR1 reads SGDLS; CDR2 reads YYNGEE. The CDR3 DNA follows: TGTGCCACCTCCGGGACTAACAATGAGCAGTTCTTC. This translates into CATSGTNNEQFF.